The subject of this entry is one TCR beta chain. TCRdb's table, derived via immunoSEQ multiplex PCR, lists solely in-frame clones and lacks some. The sample records 150,000 to 250,000 clones, around 87% being singletons. The data are from a study of blood T cell repertoires in COVID-19. Across the whole study: The United States, Italy and Spain were the sources of the acute and convalescent COVID-19 samples. T cells, B-cell-depleted T cells, or PBMCs provided the cDNA or gDNA that served as material.

This CDR3 is built from 16 residues. Per germline, CDR1 KGHSH and CDR2 LQKENI. V lost 3 bases to trimming and J lost 0 bases; unmatched junction nucleotides: 2. Adults between roughly 18 and 95 years of age took part from approximately 24 US areas. Source material: PBMCs or T cells enriched from blood (not recorded which). The chain links TRBV18 to TRBJ1-2; 12 bases fit TRBD1. The receptor comes from a woman aged 25 to 39 who had recovered from COVID-19. The CDR3 spells CASSPGQGASNYGYTF. The DNA for the CDR3 is TGTGCCAGCTCACCGGGACAGGGGGCTTCTAACTATGGCTACACCTTC.